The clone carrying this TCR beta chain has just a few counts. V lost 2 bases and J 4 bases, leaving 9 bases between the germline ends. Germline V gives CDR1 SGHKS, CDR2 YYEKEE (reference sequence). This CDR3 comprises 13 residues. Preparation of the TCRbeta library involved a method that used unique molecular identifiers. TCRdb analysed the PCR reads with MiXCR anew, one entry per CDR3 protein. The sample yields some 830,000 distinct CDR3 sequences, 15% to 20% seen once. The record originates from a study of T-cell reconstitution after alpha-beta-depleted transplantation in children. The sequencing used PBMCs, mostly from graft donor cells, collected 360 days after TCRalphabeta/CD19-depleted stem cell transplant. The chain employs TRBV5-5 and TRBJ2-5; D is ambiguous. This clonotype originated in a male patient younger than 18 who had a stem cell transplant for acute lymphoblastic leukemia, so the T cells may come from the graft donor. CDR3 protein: CASSFGQTETQYF. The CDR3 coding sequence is TGTGCCAGCAGCTTCGGGCAGACAGAGACCCAGTACTTC.